The sequence of this TCR beta chain was determined in a study of OX40 agonist ivuxolimab in advanced cancers. Study as a whole: Ivuxolimab, an agonistic anti-OX40 (CD134) antibody, was given to patients. General study findings and limits: The study did not work out the antigen specificity of the expanded peripheral T cells.

Profiling relied on immunoSEQ multiplex PCR, and the TCRdb table lists in-frame clones only, not all of them. The top ten hold roughly 40% of the sample, which has tens of thousands of clones, 70% to 90% seen once. At cycle 4 day 1, cycle 7 day 1, and baseline, blood was sampled. Concerning this clone itself: The antigen remains unidentified.

V lost 0 bases and J 8 bases, leaving 16 bases between the germline ends. The CDR3 runs to 15 residues. Germline CDR1 and CDR2: LGHNA and YSLEER. The material sequenced was CD4+ or CD8+ T cells sorted from blood, taken in a trial of the OX40 agonist ivuxolimab. The rearrangement joins TRBV4-3 to TRBJ1-2; D perhaps matches TRBD1 (5 bases). The TCR comes from an adult with an advanced solid tumor such as melanoma, head and neck, liver or kidney cancer. The DNA of the CDR3 is TGCGCCAGCAGCCAAGAATACGGGAAGGGGATCGGCTACACCTTC. Translated, it gives CASSQEYGKGIGYTF.